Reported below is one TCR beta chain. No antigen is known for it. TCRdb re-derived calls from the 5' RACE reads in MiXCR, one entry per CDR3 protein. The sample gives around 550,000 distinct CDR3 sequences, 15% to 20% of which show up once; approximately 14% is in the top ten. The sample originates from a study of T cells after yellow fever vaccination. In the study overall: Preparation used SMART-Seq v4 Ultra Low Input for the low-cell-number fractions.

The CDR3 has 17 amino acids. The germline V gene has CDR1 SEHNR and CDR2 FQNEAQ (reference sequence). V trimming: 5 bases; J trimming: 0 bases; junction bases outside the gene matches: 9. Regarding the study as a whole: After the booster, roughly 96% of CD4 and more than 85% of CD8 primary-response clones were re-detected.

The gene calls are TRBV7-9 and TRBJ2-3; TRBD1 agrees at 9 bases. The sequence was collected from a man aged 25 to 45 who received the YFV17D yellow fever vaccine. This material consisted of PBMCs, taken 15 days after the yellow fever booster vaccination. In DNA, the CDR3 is TGTGCCAGCAGCGAACCCACAGGGGGCGGAAGCACAGATACGCAGTATTTT. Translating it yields CASSEPTGGGSTDTQYF. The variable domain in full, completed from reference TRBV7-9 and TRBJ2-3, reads DTGVSQNPRHKITKRGQNVTFRCDPISEHNRLYWYRQTLGQGPEFLTYFQNEAQLEKSRLLSDRFSAERPKGSFSTLEIQRTEQGDSAMYLCASSEPTGGGSTDTQYFGPGTRLTVL.